This T cell receptor (beta chain) was captured by sequencing in a study of OX40 agonist ivuxolimab in advanced cancers. General study results and limits: Low normalized T-cell clonal expansion was additionally recorded for some nonresponders. CD4+ and CD8+ blood T cells expanded clonally by week 6 at 0.1 to 3.0 mg/kg.

Points on this clone: Antigen: not known.

Profiled with immunoSEQ multiplex PCR; TCRdb holds only in-frame clones, not every one. This table holds about 55,000 clones, around 88% found once. In germline, CDR1 is SGDLS, CDR2 YYNGEE. The germline V and J ends were trimmed by 3 bases and 10 bases, with 23 bases remaining between them. The CDR3 contains 16 residues. This TCR was recovered from an adult with an advanced solid tumor such as melanoma, head and neck, liver or kidney cancer. Sequences were derived from CD4+ or CD8+ T cells sorted from blood, sampled in a trial of the OX40 agonist ivuxolimab. The chain recombines TRBV9 with TRBJ1-3; D not certain. The DNA of the CDR3 is TGTGCCAGCAGCGGAGGAAAGGACCTTCGGGTTGGGACCATATATTTT. Translated, it gives CASSGGKDLRVGTIYF.